This paragraph covers one T cell receptor beta chain sequence. This clone was picked up a small number of times. This receptor's antigen is unknown. No base quality information exists; no much larger clone differs at one position. TCRbeta CDR3 regions were amplified from genomic DNA by means of the immunoSEQ Assay, a bias-controlled multiplex PCR. The original pipeline was this. The number of nucleated cells in each sample was estimated from the amplification of reference gene primers within the assay. To quantify the absolute abundance of each unique TCRbeta CDR3 rearrangement, sequence reads were collapsed and filtered. For each sample, productive Simpson clonality was calculated by taking the square root of Simpson's diversity index across productive rearrangements. TCRdb limited this immuneACCESS table to in-frame rearrangements with V and J called. A share of clones is missing; checked studies link under half to unresolved V genes, and the rest is unexplained. That table gives V, J and clone size, and the DNA gave D and trimming. The sample table records under 400,000 clones; 80% to 90% of these occur just once. The ten largest clonotypes hold about 4.2% of the sample.

Participants in the prospective study were enrolled through a virtual design, were aged roughly 18 to 100 years, and lived in approximately 25 United States geographic areas. To assign participants to cohorts, the prospective study relied on clinical history that participants themselves reported in a screening survey and a study questionnaire. In the prospective study, mobile phlebotomists collected whole blood, serum and a nasopharyngeal or oropharyngeal swab from each participant. Prospective study participants could optionally give additional blood draws and questionnaires over a roughly two-month period. Before DNA extraction, blood samples from the prospective study were shipped at room temperature or frozen. The data stem from a study of blood T cell repertoires in COVID-19 (dated by TCRdb to 2018 to 2020). Study-level background: The collaborator samples originated in the United States, Italy and Spain and spanned the acute and convalescent phases of COVID-19. The material from the prospective study consisted of cDNA or gDNA derived from T cells, B-cell-depleted T cells, or PBMCs. Subjects who had been exposed to COVID-19, were actively infected with it, or had recovered from it provided the deeply sampled blood TCRbeta repertoires that made up the dataset. The repertoires were made available in a free public database intended to serve as a resource for research on the immune response to SARS-CoV-2. The samples were drawn from two sources: the first 160 participants of the ongoing ImmuneRACE study, and about 1,300 subjects contributed by 6 global collaborators. Nearly every sample came with metadata listing a de-identified subject ID, COVID-19 status, age in years and sex. HLA class I and class II types, where available, came from metadata supplied by the sample provider rather than from assay-based typing. What the work shows at the level of the full study, not this receptor alone: The amount of clinical and demographic metadata varied by source and participant and was provided uncurated.

The germline V gene encodes CDR1 LGHNA and CDR2 YSLEER. From V the trimming removes 4 bases and from J it removes 4 bases, while the gene matches leave 9 bases of the junction unaccounted for. The CDR3 runs 15 residues from the cysteine to the phenylalanine. The entry retains the CDR3 DNA only, 45 bases that are in frame from base 1. Sequencing was done on a sample of PBMCs or T cells enriched from blood (not recorded which). The chain links TRBV4-3 with TRBJ1-1, and 7 bases in between align with TRBD1. The TCR sequence derives from a woman between 40 and 50 years old with acute COVID-19. The sequenced DNA is TGCGCCAGCAGCCTGACCAGTAACAGGGGCACTGAAGCTTTCTTT. It encodes CASSLTSNRGTEAFF.